The 24 T cell receptor beta chains given below trace back to one sample, sequenced in a study of radiotherapy plus CTLA-4 blockade in lung cancer. Clones were read by immunoSEQ multiplex PCR, and TCRdb kept only the in-frame ones, dropping some. The sample consists of about 120,000 clones, about 77% of them appearing once. Material: peripheral blood, obtained from a patient treated with radiotherapy plus ipilimumab. All receptors come from a human donor with non-small cell lung cancer who had a partial response to radiotherapy plus ipilimumab.

About this clone itself: Mismatch with germline at one junction end may stem from a read error. The V gene is TRBV5-1, the J gene TRBJ1-1; unclear D gene. From germline, CDR1 is SGHRS and CDR2 YFSETQ. This CDR3 has 13 amino acids. The CDR3 protein is CTSSRVLGGEAFF. CDR3 nucleotide sequence: TGCACCAGCAGCCGAGTCCTAGGTGGTGAAGCTTTCTTT. Together with reference TRBV5-1 and TRBJ1-1, the CDR3 gives the full variable domain: KAGVTQTPRYLIKTRGQQVTLSCSPISGHRSVSWYQQTPGQGLQFLFEYFSETQRNKGNFPGRFSGRQFSNSRSEMNVSTLELGDSALYLCTSSRVLGGEAFFGQGTRLTVV.

The V gene is TRBV19, the J gene TRBJ1-2; 9 bases are a match to TRBD1. Germline CDR1 is LNHDA and CDR2 is SQIVND (reference sequence). CDR3 length: 13 residues. Trimming took 5 bases from V and 6 from J; bases not matched to a gene: 4. In DNA form, the CDR3 reads TGTGCCAGTAGTCGGACAGGGGAGGATGGCTACACCTTC. Protein product: CASSRTGEDGYTF. The full variable domain, its missing parts supplied by reference TRBV19 and TRBJ1-2, is DGGITQSPKYLFRKEGQNVTLSCEQNLNHDAMYWYRQDPGQGLRLIYYSQIVNDFQKGDIAEGYSVSREKKESFPLTVTSAQKNPTAFYLCASSRTGEDGYTFGSGTRLTVV.

V usage is TRBV5-1 and J usage is TRBJ2-1; TRBD2 agrees at 9 bases. The J segment lost 9 bases and the V segment lost 4 bases, leaving 5 bases of the junction unmatched. The germline V gene encodes CDR1 SGHRS and CDR2 YFSETQ. The CDR3 is 13 residues long. The CDR3 DNA sequence: TGCGCCAGCAGCCCGCGGGAGGGCAGTGAGCAGTTCTTC. Translating it yields CASSPREGSEQFF.

This rearrangement joins TRBV2 to TRBJ2-7; the match to TRBD1 covers 7 bases. The CDR3 contains 15 residues. Germline loops: CDR1 SNHLY, CDR2 FYNNEI. V trimming: 2 bases; J trimming: 5 bases; junction bases outside the gene matches: 9. The CDR3 loop is CASSETRDSRDEQYF. The CDR3 DNA reads TGTGCCAGCAGTGAAACTCGGGACAGCCGCGACGAGCAGTACTTC. Complete variable domain (other parts from reference TRBV2 and TRBJ2-7): EPEVTQTPSHQVTQMGQEVILRCVPISNHLYFYWYRQILGQKVEFLVSFYNNEISEKSEIFDDQFSVERPDGSNFTLKIRSTKLEDSAMYFCASSETRDSRDEQYFGPGTRLTVT.

This clone was counted only a few times. Additional DNA sequences in this sample encode the identical CDR3. This sequence joins TRBV7-8 and TRBJ2-3; 7 bases are shared with TRBD1. The V gene end was trimmed by 3 bases and the J gene end by 1 base; junction bases not matched to a gene: 1. Germline values: CDR1 SGHVS, CDR2 FQNEAQ. The CDR3 has 14 amino acids. CDR3 sequence reads: CASSLGTGTDTQYF. CDR3 sequence (DNA): TGTGCCAGCAGCTTGGGGACAGGCACAGATACGCAGTATTTT.

This clone was seen only a few times. The chain joins TRBV7-2 to TRBJ1-5, with 9 bases identical to TRBD1. Germline V gene data show CDR1 as SGHTA and CDR2 as FQGNSA. The CDR3 runs 14 residues. J lost 12 bases, V lost 2 bases, and 8 bases had no gene match. CDR3 in amino acids: CASSLNRDREVQHF. DNA for the CDR3: TGTGCCAGCAGCTTAAACCGGGACAGGGAGGTCCAGCATTTT.

In this sample, this clone turned up once. This chain connects TRBV28 to TRBJ1-4; tentatively, D is TRBD1 (6 bases). This CDR3 is 15 amino acids long. V gave up 5 bases and J gave up 3 bases, with 13 bases separating them. CDR1 is MDHEN and CDR2 is SYDVKM in the germline V gene. CDR3 sequence: CASSPQGRSNEKLFF. Here the CDR3 DNA reads TGTGCCAGCAGTCCCCAGGGGAGATCTAATGAAAAACTGTTTTTT.

In this sample, this clone turned up a few times. The rearrangement joins TRBV25-1 to TRBJ1-1; D gene uncertain. The CDR3 is 14 amino acids. Looked up from germline, CDR1 is MGHDK and CDR2 is SYGVNS. The V gene lost 5 bases and the J gene lost 2 bases, with 12 bases spanning the gap. The CDR3 loop is CASSRGLYNTEAFF. Here the CDR3 DNA reads TGTGCCAGCAGTCGAGGACTGTACAACACTGAAGCTTTCTTT.

This clone has ten or more counts. The chain carries TRBV6-1 and TRBJ1-2; tentatively, D is TRBD1 (6 bases). CDR3 length: 12 amino acids. Germline lookup yields CDR1 MNHNS and CDR2 SASEGT. The V and J ends lost 2 bases and 11 bases respectively, with 12 bases between them. The CDR3 nucleotides read TGTGCCAGCAGTGAATTAGGACAGCGTTACACCTTC. It codes for CASSELGQRYTF.

V and J are TRBV9 and TRBJ2-7; possible D gene TRBD2, 5 bases. Germline lookup yields CDR1 SGDLS and CDR2 YYNGEE. The CDR3 has 14 residues. V shed 6 bases and J shed 3 bases, with 16 bases lying between them. This CDR3 reads CASIREGYLYEQYF. In DNA form, the CDR3 reads TGTGCCAGCATCCGTGAGGGCTATCTCTACGAGCAGTACTTC.

V and J are TRBV5-4 and TRBJ2-7; 9 nucleotides agree with TRBD2. The junction had 4 bases not matched to a gene; V was cut back by 1 base and J by 2 bases. CDR3 length equals 15 residues. The germline gives CDR1 SGHNT, CDR2 YYREEE (reference sequence). CDR3 residues: CASSLMPSGTYEQYV. CDR3 in DNA: TGTGCCAGCAGCTTGATGCCTAGCGGGACCTACGAGCAGTACGTC.

This chain uses TRBV28 with TRBJ2-2; 10 nucleotides align to TRBD2. V lost 6 bases and J lost 2; bases outside the gene matches: 12. The CDR3 contains 18 residues. From germline, CDR1 is MDHEN and CDR2 SYDVKM. This CDR3 is CASSKVPGLALNTGELFF. CDR3 DNA sequence: TGTGCCAGCAGCAAGGTTCCGGGACTAGCGCTCAACACCGGGGAGCTGTTTTTT.

The chain carries TRBV5-1 and TRBJ2-3; no clear D gene. Trimming stripped 0 bases from V and 1 base from J, with 12 bases between. The germline gives CDR1 SGHRS, CDR2 YFSETQ. This CDR3 contains 16 residues. The CDR3 sequence: CASSLGLSVGTDTQYF. CDR3 in DNA: TGCGCCAGCAGCTTGGGGTTGAGTGTAGGCACAGATACGCAGTATTTT.

V and J are TRBV9 and TRBJ2-1; 9 nucleotides align to TRBD1. V trimming: 3 bases; J trimming: 4 bases; junction bases outside the gene matches: 5. CDR3 length equals 15 residues. From germline, CDR1 is SGDLS and CDR2 YYNGEE. CDR3 bases: TGTGCCAGCAGCGAAGGACAGGGGCATTACAATGAGCAGTTCTTC. This codes for CASSEGQGHYNEQFF.

This clone was recorded a few times. CDR3 DNA: TGTGCCAGCAGCGTGACAGGGGGAAATGAAGCTTTCTTT. Residues: CASSVTGGNEAFF. The chain uses TRBV13 and TRBJ1-1, with 9 bases matching TRBD1. Germline V gene data show CDR1 as PRHDT and CDR2 as FYEKMQ (reference sequence). V lost 5 bases, J lost 7 bases, and 5 bases stayed unmatched. The length of the CDR3 is 13 residues.

J is TRBJ2-4 and V is TRBV23-1, with 7 positions matching TRBD2. TRBV23-1 counts as an open reading frame of uncertain function. There are 16 residues in the CDR3. Losses at the gene ends were 0 bases for V and 2 bases for J; bases not matched to a gene: 4. CDR3 coding DNA: TGCGCCAGCAGTCAATCGCGGGGGTGGACCAAAAACATTCAGTACTTC. Translated, it gives CASSQSRGWTKNIQYF.

This clone was counted once. The chain is built from TRBV9 and TRBJ2-5, with D tentatively TRBD1 (5 bases). This CDR3 region has 15 residues. Trimming took 4 bases from V and 5 from J, leaving 18 bases between them. The V gene's germline CDR1 is SGDLS and CDR2 YYNGEE. CDR3 DNA sequence: TGTGCCAGCAGCCTTTCCAGGGTTTCAGCGGAGACCCAGTACTTC. Its protein product is CASSLSRVSAETQYF.

The CDR3 DNA reads as TGTGCCAGCAGCTTAACTAGCGGGAACACAGATACGCAGTATTTT. Its protein product is CASSLTSGNTDTQYF. V and J are TRBV7-9 and TRBJ2-3; TRBD2 aligns across 10 bases. This CDR3 comprises 15 residues. V shed 2 bases and J 2 bases; nucleotides not matched to a gene: 1. The germline V gene has CDR1 SEHNR and CDR2 FQNEAQ (reference sequence).

J is TRBJ2-7 and V is TRBV5-1; TRBD1 aligns across 10 bases. The junction had 5 bases not matched to a gene; V was cut back by 4 bases and J by 4 bases. Germline V gene data show CDR1 as SGHRS and CDR2 as YFSETQ. This CDR3 has 14 residues. The CDR3 spells CASSVDRGRYEQYF. As DNA, the CDR3 is TGCGCCAGCAGCGTGGACAGGGGGAGATACGAGCAGTACTTC.

The V gene is TRBV7-2, the J gene TRBJ1-2, with 11 bases aligning to TRBD1. V lost 5 bases to trimming and J lost 11 bases; unmatched junction nucleotides: 7. This CDR3 contains 13 residues. The germline V gene has CDR1 SGHTA and CDR2 FQGNSA. This chain's CDR3 is CASSPGQGARYTF. CDR3 nucleotides: TGTGCCAGCAGCCCAGGACAGGGGGCGAGGTACACCTTC.

The chain has TRBV7-3 and TRBJ1-4; D may be TRBD1 (5 bases). Germline V CDR1 and CDR2: SGHTA, FQGTGA. Trimming pared 5 bases from V and 3 bases from J, leaving 13 bases between. This CDR3 is built from 15 residues. In nucleotides, the CDR3 is TGTGCCAGCAGCCCCGGGGGAGGGCCTAATGAAAAACTGTTTTTT. The encoded protein is CASSPGGGPNEKLFF.

The rearrangement joins TRBV15 to TRBJ2-1; TRBD2 aligns across 11 bases. The CDR3 has 18 residues. CDR1 LNHNV and CDR2 YYDKDF come from the germline V gene (reference sequence). After removal of 3 bases from V and 2 bases from J, the junction contained 9 bases not matched to a gene. This chain's CDR3 is CATSRDGPGLAAYNEQFF. CDR3 coding DNA: TGTGCCACCAGCAGGGACGGACCGGGACTAGCGGCCTACAATGAGCAGTTCTTC.

The gene calls are TRBV6-5 and TRBJ2-6; perhaps TRBD1 as D (6 bases). V gave up 2 bases and J gave up 0 bases, with 8 bases separating them. Germline-derived CDR1 and CDR2 are MNHEY and SVGAGI. The CDR3 has 16 residues. CDR3 loop: CASSYDRISGANVLTF. CDR3 nucleotide sequence: TGTGCCAGCAGTTACGACAGGATCTCTGGGGCCAACGTCCTGACTTTC.

V is TRBV28 and J is TRBJ1-2; 7 bases are shared with TRBD1. This CDR3 has 14 residues. Germline assignment: CDR1 MDHEN and CDR2 SYDVKM. V was clipped by 4 bases and J by 5 bases; unmatched bases: 7. The CDR3 sequence is CASSSRDRVYGYTF. The DNA for the CDR3 is TGTGCCAGCAGTTCGCGAGACAGGGTATATGGCTACACCTTC.